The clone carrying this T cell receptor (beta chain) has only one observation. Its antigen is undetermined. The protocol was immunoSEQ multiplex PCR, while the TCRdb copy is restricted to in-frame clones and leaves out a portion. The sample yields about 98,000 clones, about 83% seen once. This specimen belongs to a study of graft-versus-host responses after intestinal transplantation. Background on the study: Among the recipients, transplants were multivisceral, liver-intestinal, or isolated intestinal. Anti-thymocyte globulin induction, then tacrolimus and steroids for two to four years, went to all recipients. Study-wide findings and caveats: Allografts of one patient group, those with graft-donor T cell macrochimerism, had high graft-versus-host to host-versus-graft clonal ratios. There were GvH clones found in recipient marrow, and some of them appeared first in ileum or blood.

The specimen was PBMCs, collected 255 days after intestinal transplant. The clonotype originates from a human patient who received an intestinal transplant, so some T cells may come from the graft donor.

CDR3 loop: CASSLAVWEGSMADTQYF. Written as DNA, the CDR3 is TGTGCCAGCAGCTTAGCCGTCTGGGAGGGGTCAATGGCAGATACGCAGTATTTT. The chain has TRBV13 and TRBJ2-3, with 7 nucleotides matching TRBD2. Unmatched junction bases numbered 14, after V lost 1 base and J lost 4 bases. This CDR3 has 18 amino acids. CDR1 is PRHDT and CDR2 is FYEKMQ in the germline V gene (reference sequence).